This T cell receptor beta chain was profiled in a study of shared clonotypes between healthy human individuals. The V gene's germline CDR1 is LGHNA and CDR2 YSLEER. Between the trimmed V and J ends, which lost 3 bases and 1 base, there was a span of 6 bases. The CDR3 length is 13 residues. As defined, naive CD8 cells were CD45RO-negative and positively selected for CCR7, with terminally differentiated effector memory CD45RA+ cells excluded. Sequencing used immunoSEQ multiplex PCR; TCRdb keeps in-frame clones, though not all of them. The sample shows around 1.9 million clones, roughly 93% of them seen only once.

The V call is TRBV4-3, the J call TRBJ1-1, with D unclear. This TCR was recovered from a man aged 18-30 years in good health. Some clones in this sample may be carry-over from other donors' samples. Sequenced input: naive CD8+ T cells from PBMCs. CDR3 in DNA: TGCGCCAGCAGCCAGTTCAGGAACACTGAAGCTTTCTTT. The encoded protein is CASSQFRNTEAFF.